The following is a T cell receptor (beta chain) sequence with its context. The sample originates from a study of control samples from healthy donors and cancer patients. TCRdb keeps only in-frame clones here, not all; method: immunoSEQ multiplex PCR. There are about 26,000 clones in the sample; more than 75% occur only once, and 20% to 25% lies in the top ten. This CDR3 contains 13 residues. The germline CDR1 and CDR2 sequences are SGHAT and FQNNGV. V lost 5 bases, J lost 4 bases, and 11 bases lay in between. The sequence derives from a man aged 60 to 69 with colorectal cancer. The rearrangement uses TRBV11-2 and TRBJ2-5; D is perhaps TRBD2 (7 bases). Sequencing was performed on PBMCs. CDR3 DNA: TGTGCCAGCAGCGAGGGGGGGCGAGAGACCCAGTACTTC. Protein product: CASSEGGRETQYF.